This T cell receptor beta chain comes out of a study of type 1 regulatory T cells. The overall study: This in vitro CD4 product, T-allo10, is enriched for Tr1 cells and alloantigen-specific.

A note on this clonotype: Antigen: not known.

The graft donor-derived T-allo10 cells reportedly recognize host alloantigens, are anergic, and suppress alloantigen-specifically. TCRdb re-analysed the reads in MiXCR, keeping a single row per CDR3 protein. The table lists 60,000 to 70,000 distinct CDR3 sequences, 50% to 70% of them singletons, with about 7.3% in the top ten. The J segment lost 2 bases and the V segment lost 6 bases, leaving 7 bases of the junction unmatched. This CDR3 has 15 residues. Germline lookup yields CDR1 MNHEY and CDR2 SVGEGT. The sequence came from a human donor in good health. What was sequenced was cultured T cells, either the whole culture or a sorted T cell fraction (not recorded which). As for subset: Tr1-enriched cell product generated in vitro against host alloantigens. The chain employs TRBV6-2 or TRBV6-3 and TRBJ2-3; 8 bases align to TRBD2. CDR3 loop: CASSGTSGYTDTQYF. DNA for the CDR3: TGTGCCAGCAGCGGTACTAGCGGTTACACAGATACGCAGTATTTT.